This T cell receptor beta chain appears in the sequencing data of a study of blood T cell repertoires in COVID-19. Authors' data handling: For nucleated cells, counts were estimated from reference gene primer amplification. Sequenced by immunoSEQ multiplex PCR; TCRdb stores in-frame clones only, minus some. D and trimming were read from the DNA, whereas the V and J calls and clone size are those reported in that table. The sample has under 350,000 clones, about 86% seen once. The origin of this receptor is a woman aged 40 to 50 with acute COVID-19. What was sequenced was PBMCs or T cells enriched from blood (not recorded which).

CDR3 residues: CASSWTSGGAETQYF. Written as DNA, the CDR3 is TGTGCCAGCAGTTGGACTAGCGGGGGGGCTGAGACCCAGTACTTC. The chain links TRBV6-5 to TRBJ2-5; 15 positions agree with TRBD2. Trimming cost V 4 bases and J 5 bases; bases outside gene matches: 2. CDR1 is MNHEY and CDR2 is SVGAGI in the germline V gene. The CDR3 runs 15 residues.